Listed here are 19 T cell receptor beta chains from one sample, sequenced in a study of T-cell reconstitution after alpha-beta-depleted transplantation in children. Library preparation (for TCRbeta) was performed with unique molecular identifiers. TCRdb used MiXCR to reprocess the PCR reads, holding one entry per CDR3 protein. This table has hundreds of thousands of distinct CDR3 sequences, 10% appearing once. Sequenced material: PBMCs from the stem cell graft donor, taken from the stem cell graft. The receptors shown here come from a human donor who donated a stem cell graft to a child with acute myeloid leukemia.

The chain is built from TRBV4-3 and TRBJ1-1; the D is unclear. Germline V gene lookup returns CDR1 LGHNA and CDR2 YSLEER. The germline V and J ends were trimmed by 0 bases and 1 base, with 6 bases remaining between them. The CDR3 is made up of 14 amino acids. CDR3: CASSQDSGNTEAFF. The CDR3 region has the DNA TGCGCCAGCAGCCAAGATTCGGGGAACACTGAAGCTTTCTTT.

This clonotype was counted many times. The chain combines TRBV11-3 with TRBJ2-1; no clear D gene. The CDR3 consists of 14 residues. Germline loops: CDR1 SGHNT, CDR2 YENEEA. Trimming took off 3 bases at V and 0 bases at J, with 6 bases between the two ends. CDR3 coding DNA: TGTGCCAGCAGCTTTCGGTTCTCCTACAATGAGCAGTTCTTC. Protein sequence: CASSFRFSYNEQFF.

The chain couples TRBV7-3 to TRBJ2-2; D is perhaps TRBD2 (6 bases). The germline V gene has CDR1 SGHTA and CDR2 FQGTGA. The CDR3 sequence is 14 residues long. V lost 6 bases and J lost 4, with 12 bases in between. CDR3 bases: TGTGCCAGCAGGCCGGGAGAGACCACCGGGGAGCTGTTTTTT. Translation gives CASRPGETTGELFF.

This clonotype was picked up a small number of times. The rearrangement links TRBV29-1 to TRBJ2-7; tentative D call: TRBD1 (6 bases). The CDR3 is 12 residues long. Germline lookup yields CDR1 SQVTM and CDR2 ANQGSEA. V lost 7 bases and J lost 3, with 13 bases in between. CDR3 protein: CSGLTGIYEQYF. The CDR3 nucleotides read TGCAGCGGACTGACAGGTATCTACGAGCAGTACTTC.

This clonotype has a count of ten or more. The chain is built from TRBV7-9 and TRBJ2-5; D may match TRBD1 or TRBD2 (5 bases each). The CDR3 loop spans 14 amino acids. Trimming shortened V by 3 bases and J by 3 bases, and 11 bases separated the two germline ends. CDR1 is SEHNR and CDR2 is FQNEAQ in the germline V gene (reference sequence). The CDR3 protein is CASSFRDHKETQYF. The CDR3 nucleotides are TGTGCCAGCAGCTTCCGGGACCATAAAGAGACCCAGTACTTC.

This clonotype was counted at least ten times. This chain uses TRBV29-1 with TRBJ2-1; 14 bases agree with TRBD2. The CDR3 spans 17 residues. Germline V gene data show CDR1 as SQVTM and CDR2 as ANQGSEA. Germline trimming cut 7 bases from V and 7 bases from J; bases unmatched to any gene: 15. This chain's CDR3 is CSGDRMGLAGALNEQFF. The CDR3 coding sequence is TGCAGCGGGGATAGGATGGGACTAGCGGGAGCTCTTAATGAGCAGTTCTTC.

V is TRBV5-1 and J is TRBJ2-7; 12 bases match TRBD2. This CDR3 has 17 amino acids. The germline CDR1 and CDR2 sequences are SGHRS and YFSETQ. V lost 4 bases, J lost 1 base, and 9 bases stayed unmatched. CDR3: CASSHRLAGAGSYEQYF. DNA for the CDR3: TGCGCCAGCAGCCACAGACTAGCGGGAGCCGGTTCCTACGAGCAGTACTTC. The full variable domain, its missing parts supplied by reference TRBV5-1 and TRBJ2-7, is KAGVTQTPRYLIKTRGQQVTLSCSPISGHRSVSWYQQTPGQGLQFLFEYFSETQRNKGNFPGRFSGRQFSNSRSEMNVSTLELGDSALYLCASSHRLAGAGSYEQYFGPGTRLTVT.

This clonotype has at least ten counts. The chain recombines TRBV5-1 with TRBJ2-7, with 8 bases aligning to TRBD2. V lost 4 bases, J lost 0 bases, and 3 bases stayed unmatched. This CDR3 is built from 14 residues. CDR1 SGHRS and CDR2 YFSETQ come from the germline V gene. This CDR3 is CASSTTSDSYEQYF. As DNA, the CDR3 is TGCGCCAGCAGCACGACTAGCGACTCCTACGAGCAGTACTTC.

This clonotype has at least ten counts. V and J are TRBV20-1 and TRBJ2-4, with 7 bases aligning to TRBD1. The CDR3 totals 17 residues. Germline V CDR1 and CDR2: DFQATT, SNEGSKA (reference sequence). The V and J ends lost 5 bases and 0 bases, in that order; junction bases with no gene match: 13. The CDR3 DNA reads TGCAGTGCTTCCTCAATCACAGGGGATCCAGCCAAAAACATTCAGTACTTC. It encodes CSASSITGDPAKNIQYF.

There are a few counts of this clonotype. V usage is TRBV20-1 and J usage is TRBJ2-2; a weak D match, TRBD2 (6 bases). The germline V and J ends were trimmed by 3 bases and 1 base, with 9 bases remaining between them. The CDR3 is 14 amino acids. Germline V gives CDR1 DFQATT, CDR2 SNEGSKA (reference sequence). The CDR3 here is CSASGRGNTGELFF. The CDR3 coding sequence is TGCAGTGCTAGCGGGAGAGGGAACACCGGGGAGCTGTTTTTT.

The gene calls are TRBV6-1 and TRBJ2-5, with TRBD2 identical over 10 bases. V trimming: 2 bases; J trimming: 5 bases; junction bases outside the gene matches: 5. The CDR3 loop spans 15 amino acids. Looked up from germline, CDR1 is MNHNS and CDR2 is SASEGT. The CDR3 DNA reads TGTGCCAGCAGTGAAAGGACTAGCGGAAGGGAGACCCAGTACTTC. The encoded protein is CASSERTSGRETQYF.

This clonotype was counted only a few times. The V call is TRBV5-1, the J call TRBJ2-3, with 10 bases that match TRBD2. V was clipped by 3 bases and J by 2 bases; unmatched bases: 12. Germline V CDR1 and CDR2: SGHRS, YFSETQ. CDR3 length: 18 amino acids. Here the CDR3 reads CASSSPPRTSGYTDTQYF. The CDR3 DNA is TGCGCCAGCAGCTCTCCACCCCGGACTAGCGGATACACAGATACGCAGTATTTT.

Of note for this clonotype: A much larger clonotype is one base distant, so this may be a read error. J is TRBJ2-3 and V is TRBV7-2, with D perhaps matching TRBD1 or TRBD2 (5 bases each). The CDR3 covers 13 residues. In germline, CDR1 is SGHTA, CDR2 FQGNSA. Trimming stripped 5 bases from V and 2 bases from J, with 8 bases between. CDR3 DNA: TGTGCCAGCAGCCGGGACCTCACAGATACGCAGTATTTT. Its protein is CASSRDLTDTQYF.

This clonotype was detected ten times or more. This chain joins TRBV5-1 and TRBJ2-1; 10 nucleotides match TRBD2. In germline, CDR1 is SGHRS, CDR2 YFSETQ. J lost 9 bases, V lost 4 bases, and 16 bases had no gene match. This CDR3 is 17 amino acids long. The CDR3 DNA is TGCGCCAGCAGCCCCACAGCGGCCAGACTAGCGGGTCTTGAGCAGTTCTTC. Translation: CASSPTAARLAGLEQFF.

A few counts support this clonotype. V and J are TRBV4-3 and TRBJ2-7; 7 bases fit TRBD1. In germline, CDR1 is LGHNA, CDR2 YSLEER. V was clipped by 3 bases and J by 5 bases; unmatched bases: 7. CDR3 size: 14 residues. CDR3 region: CASSQDRLTHEQYF. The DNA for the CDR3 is TGCGCCAGCAGCCAGGACAGGCTTACCCACGAGCAGTACTTC.

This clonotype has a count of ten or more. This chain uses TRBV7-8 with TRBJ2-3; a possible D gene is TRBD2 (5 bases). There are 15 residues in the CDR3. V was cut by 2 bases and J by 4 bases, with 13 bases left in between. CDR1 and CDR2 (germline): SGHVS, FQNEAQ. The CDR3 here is CASSLFGRASDTQYF. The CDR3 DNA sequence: TGTGCCAGCAGCTTATTCGGGCGGGCGTCAGATACGCAGTATTTT.

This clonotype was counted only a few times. The CDR3 nucleotides are TGCGCCAGCAGCTTGGATGGGACTAGCGGGAGCGGTCAAGATACGCAGTATTTT. Its translation is CASSLDGTSGSGQDTQYF. The rearrangement joins TRBV5-1 to TRBJ2-3, with 14 bases identical to TRBD2. J was trimmed by 5 bases and V by 0 bases; bases with no gene match: 8. This CDR3 has 18 residues. CDR1 is SGHRS and CDR2 is YFSETQ in the germline V gene.

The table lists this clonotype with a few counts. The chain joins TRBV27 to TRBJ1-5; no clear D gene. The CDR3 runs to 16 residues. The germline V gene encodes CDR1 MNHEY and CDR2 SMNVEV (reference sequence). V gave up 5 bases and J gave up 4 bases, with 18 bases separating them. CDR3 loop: CASSPHLSSGNQPQHF. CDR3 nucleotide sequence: TGTGCCAGCAGTCCACACCTTTCAAGCGGGAATCAGCCCCAGCATTTT.

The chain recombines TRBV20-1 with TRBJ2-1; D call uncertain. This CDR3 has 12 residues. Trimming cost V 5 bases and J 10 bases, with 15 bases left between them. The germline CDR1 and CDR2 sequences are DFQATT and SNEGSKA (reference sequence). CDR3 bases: TGCAGTGCTGGTACGGACCTCTCAGAGCAGTTCTTC. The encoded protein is CSAGTDLSEQFF.